One and the same sample provided the 31 T cell receptor beta chains below, sequenced in a study of blood T cell repertoires in COVID-19. Some clones are missing from TCRdb's copy, which holds only in-frame ones; the method was immunoSEQ multiplex PCR. Counted here are about 460,000 clones, roughly nine tenths occurring once; the ten biggest clones make up more than 7.5%. Sequenced: PBMCs or T cells enriched from blood (not recorded which). These TCRs come from a woman in her sixties who had recovered from COVID-19.

The chain combines TRBV3-1 (or the pseudogene TRBV3-2) with TRBJ1-6; a weak D match, TRBD1 (6 bases). V was trimmed by 4 bases and J by 8 bases, leaving 9 bases between them. This CDR3 contains 13 residues. Looked up from germline, CDR1 is LGHDT and CDR2 is YNNKEL (reference sequence). The CDR3 DNA sequence: TGTGCCAGCAGCCTACCAGGGGATTCACCCCTCCACTTT. Translation: CASSLPGDSPLHF.

A single count supports this clone. The V gene is TRBV6-5, the J gene TRBJ1-6; perhaps TRBD1 as D (5 bases). V dropped 2 bases and J dropped 10 bases, with 12 bases sitting between them. Germline lookup yields CDR1 MNHEY and CDR2 SVGAGI. The length of the CDR3 is 14 residues. CDR3 DNA sequence: TGTGCCAGCAGTTACGGCGGGGGAGGGTCACCCCTCCACTTT. This translates into CASSYGGGGSPLHF.

The table lists this clone with a few counts. This chain uses TRBV19 with TRBJ2-5; maybe TRBD1 (6 bases). In germline, CDR1 is LNHDA, CDR2 SQIVND (reference sequence). Trimming took off 7 bases at V and 4 bases at J, with 10 bases between the two ends. CDR3 length: 12 amino acids. The CDR3 region has the DNA TGTGCCAGTAAGGGGGATGGAGAGACCCAGTACTTC. Protein: CASKGDGETQYF.

V usage is TRBV28 and J usage is TRBJ2-2; 9 nucleotides line up with TRBD1. The CDR3 has 17 residues. V shed 3 bases and J 3 bases; nucleotides not matched to a gene: 8. CDR1 MDHEN and CDR2 SYDVKM come from the germline V gene. The CDR3 nucleotides are TGTGCCAGCAGTTTTATAAGAGGGACAGGGTACACCGGGGAGCTGTTTTTT. It translates to CASSFIRGTGYTGELFF.

The V call is TRBV27, the J call TRBJ2-1, with 9 bases matching TRBD2. Looked up from germline, CDR1 is MNHEY and CDR2 is SMNVEV (reference sequence). The J segment lost 8 bases and the V segment lost 5 bases, leaving 13 bases of the junction unmatched. The CDR3 extends over 16 amino acids. The DNA for the CDR3 is TGTGCCAGCAGTCACCTCCGGCGGGGGGGGTGTGATGAGCAGTTCTTC. Residues: CASSHLRRGGCDEQFF.

The chain joins TRBV27 to TRBJ2-1, with TRBD2 as a possible D gene (6 bases). CDR1 and CDR2 from the germline V gene are MNHEY and SMNVEV (reference sequence). The CDR3 contains 15 residues. The V end was cut by 4 bases, the J end by 5 bases, with 15 bases between. The CDR3 DNA reads as TGTGCCAGCAGTTCCATCGCTAGCGTCCACAATGAGCAGTTCTTC. This codes for CASSSIASVHNEQFF.

The V and J genes are TRBV5-1 and TRBJ2-1, with D perhaps matching TRBD1 (6 bases). CDR1 and CDR2 (germline): SGHRS, YFSETQ. There are 13 residues in the CDR3. V lost 5 bases to trimming and J lost 6 bases, with 12 bases between them. CDR3 DNA: TGCGCCAGCAGGCCAGGGGTGAGCAATGAGCAGTTCTTC. It encodes CASRPGVSNEQFF.

The chain is built from TRBV5-5 and TRBJ2-7, with a possible D match to TRBD2 (6 bases). The V gene's germline CDR1 is SGHKS and CDR2 YYEKEE (reference sequence). V was shortened by 4 bases and J by 0 bases, with 23 bases between the two germline ends. This CDR3 region has 18 residues. CDR3 in amino acids: CASSPEGLLGGSSYEQYF. Here the CDR3 DNA reads TGTGCCAGCAGCCCCGAGGGTCTGCTAGGAGGGAGCTCCTACGAGCAGTACTTC. Drawing the rest from reference TRBV5-5 and TRBJ2-7, the complete variable domain is DAGVTQSPTHLIKTRGQQVTLRCSPISGHKSVSWYQQVLGQGPQFIFQYYEKEERGRGNFPDRFSARQFPNYSSELNVNALLLGDSALYLCASSPEGLLGGSSYEQYFGPGTRLTVT.

Here the CDR3 DNA reads TGTGCCAGCTCACCCCAGATCACTGAAGCTTTCTTT. Protein sequence: CASSPQITEAFF. The chain links TRBV18 to TRBJ1-1; D unresolved. Trimming pared 3 bases from V and 4 bases from J, leaving 6 bases between. Germline V gene data show CDR1 as KGHSH and CDR2 as LQKENI. The CDR3 consists of 12 residues. The complete variable domain, with remaining parts taken from reference TRBV18 and TRBJ1-1, reads NAGVMQNPRHLVRRRGQEARLRCSPMKGHSHVYWYRQLPEEGLKFMVYLQKENIIDESGMPKERFSAEFPKEGPSILRIQQVVRGDSAAYFCASSPQITEAFFGQGTRLTVV.

This rearrangement joins TRBV5-6 to TRBJ1-1; 7 bases map to TRBD1. The CDR3 length is 13 residues. Looked up from germline, CDR1 is SGHDT and CDR2 is YYEEEE. Losses at the gene ends were 7 bases for V and 6 bases for J; bases not matched to a gene: 9. CDR3 DNA: TGTGCCAGCCTGAACAGGGGACGCGCTGAAGCTTTCTTT. Its translation: CASLNRGRAEAFF.

The chain employs TRBV4-1 and TRBJ1-3; D unresolved. The germline V and J ends were trimmed by 1 base and 5 bases, with 9 bases remaining between them. This CDR3 region has 14 residues. Per the germline V gene, CDR1 is MGHRA and CDR2 is YSYEKL. Here the CDR3 DNA reads TGCGCCAGCAGCCAAGGAGGTCCGAGAAACACCATATATTTT. It yields the protein CASSQGGPRNTIYF.

CDR3 sequence reads: CASSGEPGPNSPLHF. CDR3 sequence (DNA): TGTGCCAGCAGCGGGGAACCAGGGCCAAATTCACCCCTCCACTTT. The chain recombines TRBV9 with TRBJ1-6, with D tentatively TRBD1 (5 bases). Germline V gene sequence: CDR1 SGDLS, CDR2 YYNGEE. The CDR3 is 15 residues long. The V gene lost 3 bases and the J gene lost 7 bases, with 14 bases spanning the gap.

This chain connects TRBV29-1 to TRBJ1-2; 7 nucleotides align to TRBD1. Germline V CDR1 and CDR2: SQVTM, ANQGSEA. The V and J ends lost 8 bases and 7 bases, in that order; junction bases with no gene match: 7. The CDR3 spans 11 residues. The CDR3 is CSIGQVAGYTF. For the CDR3, the DNA is TGCAGCATAGGACAGGTGGCTGGCTACACCTTC. The full variable domain, its missing parts supplied by reference TRBV29-1 and TRBJ1-2, is SAVISQKPSRDICQRGTSLTIQCQVDSQVTMMFWYRQQPGQSLTLIATANQGSEATYESGFVIDKFPISRPNLTFSTLTVSNMSPEDSSIYLCSIGQVAGYTFGSGTRLTVV.

The gene calls are TRBV27 and TRBJ2-1, with a weak D call TRBD1 (5 bases). From germline, CDR1 is MNHEY and CDR2 SMNVEV (reference sequence). The CDR3 is 14 amino acids. The ends were cut back, 4 bases at V and 4 bases at J, with 11 bases in the middle. This CDR3 reads CASSYQGYYNEQFF. The CDR3 nucleotides read TGTGCCAGCAGTTATCAGGGTTATTACAATGAGCAGTTCTTC.

The J gene is TRBJ1-1, the V gene TRBV27, with D possibly matching TRBD1 (5 bases). Trimming shortened V by 0 bases and J by 2 bases, and 13 bases separated the two germline ends. The germline V gene encodes CDR1 MNHEY and CDR2 SMNVEV (reference sequence). This CDR3 is 16 amino acids long. CDR3 amino acids: CASSLSTAHLNTEAFF. Written as DNA, the CDR3 is TGTGCCAGCAGTTTATCGACAGCACACCTTAACACTGAAGCTTTCTTT.

This chain joins TRBV5-3 and TRBJ2-3; maybe TRBD1 (6 bases). TRBV5-3 qualifies as an ORF whose function is uncertain. The CDR3 sequence is 16 residues long. V lost 0 bases to trimming and J lost 1 base, with 12 bases between them. CDR3 sequence reads: CARSLDSGAGTDTQYF. CDR3 nucleotides: TGTGCCAGAAGCTTGGATTCAGGGGCCGGCACAGATACGCAGTATTTT.

This clone occurred once. The chain's CDR3 is CASSPWTGGEKLFF. The DNA for the CDR3 is TGTGCCAGCAGTCCCTGGACAGGAGGTGAAAAACTGTTTTTT. The gene calls are TRBV27 and TRBJ1-4; 7 bases map to TRBD1. After removal of 5 bases from V and 7 bases from J, the junction contained 7 bases not matched to a gene. Per the germline V gene, CDR1 is MNHEY and CDR2 is SMNVEV (reference sequence). The CDR3 loop spans 14 amino acids. The full variable domain, rest sourced from reference TRBV27 and TRBJ1-4, is EAQVTQNPRYLITVTGKKLTVTCSQNMNHEYMSWYRQDPGLGLRQIYYSMNVEVTDKGDVPEGYKVSRKEKRNFPLILESPSPNQTSLYFCASSPWTGGEKLFFGSGTQLSVL.

This chain connects TRBV29-1 to TRBJ1-2, with TRBD1 matching over 7 bases. This CDR3 is 11 amino acids long. After removal of 4 bases from V and 4 bases from J, the junction contained 0 bases not matched to a gene. From germline, CDR1 is SQVTM and CDR2 ANQGSEA. The CDR3, as DNA: TGCAGCGTTGCAGGGGGCTATGGCTACACCTTC. This encodes CSVAGGYGYTF.

CDR3 region: CASSIAAGAFNEQFF. CDR3 bases: TGTGCCAGTAGTATAGCTGCGGGGGCCTTCAATGAGCAGTTCTTC. V usage is TRBV19 and J usage is TRBJ2-1, with TRBD2 as a possible D gene (7 bases). Trimming removed 1 base at V and 6 bases at J, with 13 bases between. The CDR3 length is 15 residues. From germline, CDR1 is LNHDA and CDR2 SQIVND (reference sequence).

This rearrangement joins TRBV2 to TRBJ2-2; no clear D. V lost 2 bases and J lost 0, with 7 bases in between. Germline values: CDR1 SNHLY, CDR2 FYNNEI. CDR3 length equals 15 residues. DNA of the CDR3: TGTGCCAGCAGTGAATTCGTAGCGAACACCGGGGAGCTGTTTTTT. Amino acids: CASSEFVANTGELFF.

The chain joins TRBV7-9 to TRBJ2-3; D possibly corresponds to TRBD2 (6 bases). Germline V gives CDR1 SEHNR, CDR2 FQNEAQ (reference sequence). The CDR3 runs to 16 residues. With 6 bases removed from V and 3 bases from J, the gap between germline ends came to 19 bases. CDR3 in DNA: TGTGCCAGCAGTTGGACGGGACTGGATGGGACAGATACGCAGTATTTT. Its protein product is CASSWTGLDGTDTQYF.

The J gene is TRBJ2-5, the V gene TRBV21-1; the table assigns TRBD1, which was not confirmed against the DNA. TRBV21-1 is assigned pseudogene status. The CDR3 is 15 amino acids. The CDR3 sequence is CASSKEPRVGETQYF. In DNA, the CDR3 is TGTGCCAGCAGCAAAGAACCCAGGGTAGGAGAGACCCAGTACTTC.

J is TRBJ1-3 and V is TRBV5-1; D possibly corresponds to TRBD1 (6 bases). The CDR3 has 15 residues. V lost 3 bases and J lost 0, with 10 bases in between. Germline values: CDR1 SGHRS, CDR2 YFSETQ. CDR3 DNA: TGCGCCAGCAGCTGGACGACAGGCTCTGGAAACACCATATATTTT. It encodes CASSWTTGSGNTIYF.

The chain is built from TRBV2 and TRBJ2-7; 11 bases are shared with TRBD2. CDR3 length equals 13 residues. CDR1 and CDR2 (germline): SNHLY, FYNNEI. Trimming cost V 8 bases and J 6 bases; bases outside gene matches: 6. Here the CDR3 reads CASGGTSGIEQYV. DNA of the CDR3: TGTGCCAGCGGCGGGACTAGCGGCATCGAGCAGTACGTC.

A word on this clone: This specimen includes other DNA sequences encoding the same CDR3. The chain recombines TRBV6-5 with TRBJ1-1, with TRBD1 matching over 11 bases. V lost 8 bases to trimming and J lost 4 bases; unmatched junction nucleotides: 3. Per germline, CDR1 MNHEY and CDR2 SVGAGI. The length of the CDR3 is 13 residues. CDR3 DNA: TGTGCCAGCTTTGGGACAGGGGGCACTGAAGCTTTCTTT. Amino acids: CASFGTGGTEAFF.

V is TRBV10-3 and J is TRBJ1-1; D is possibly TRBD1 (6 bases). CDR3 length equals 12 residues. From germline, CDR1 is ENHRY and CDR2 SYGVKD. The V end lost 10 bases, the J end lost 2 bases, and 11 bases lay between the germline ends. The CDR3 here is CATGQYNTEAFF. The CDR3 bases are TGTGCCACCGGACAGTATAACACTGAAGCTTTCTTT.

Regarding this clone: Other DNA variants within this sample encode the same CDR3. V usage is TRBV2 and J usage is TRBJ1-5; weak D call: TRBD1 (6 bases). CDR3 length: 12 residues. V was trimmed by 6 bases and J by 4 bases, leaving 7 bases between them. The V gene's germline CDR1 is SNHLY and CDR2 FYNNEI. CDR3 nucleotides: TGTGCCAGCAGGGACAGTAATCAGCCCCAGCATTTT. It translates to CASRDSNQPQHF. Looking up the rest from reference TRBV2 and TRBJ1-5 gives the full variable domain: EPEVTQTPSHQVTQMGQEVILRCVPISNHLYFYWYRQILGQKVEFLVSFYNNEISEKSEIFDDQFSVERPDGSNFTLKIRSTKLEDSAMYFCASRDSNQPQHFGDGTRLSIL.

The rearrangement links TRBV5-1 to TRBJ1-1; maybe TRBD1 (5 bases). Germline V lookup: CDR1 SGHRS, CDR2 YFSETQ. V gave up 4 bases and J gave up 2 bases, with 15 bases separating them. The CDR3 runs to 15 residues. For the CDR3, the DNA is TGCGCCAGCAGCCCGAGCGGGGGGATAAACACTGAAGCTTTCTTT. The encoded protein is CASSPSGGINTEAFF.

The rearrangement uses TRBV12-3 or TRBV12-4 and TRBJ1-2; D remains ambiguous. Deletions cut 2 bases from V and 8 bases from J, with 12 bases between. This CDR3 spans 13 amino acids. This chain's CDR3 is CASSLRAPGGYTF. CDR3 DNA sequence: TGTGCCAGCAGTTTAAGGGCCCCGGGAGGCTACACCTTC.

This clone occurred a few times. This chain joins TRBV30 and TRBJ2-7; the D gene is possibly TRBD2 (5 bases). Trimming shortened V by 4 bases and J by 2 bases, and 12 bases separated the two germline ends. The CDR3 runs to 13 residues. The germline CDR1 and CDR2 sequences are GTSNPN and SVGIG (reference sequence). CDR3 in amino acids: CAWTLAGTYEQYF. CDR3 in DNA: TGTGCCTGGACCTTGGCGGGCACCTACGAGCAGTACTTC. The full variable domain, in which reference TRBV30 and TRBJ2-7 provide the parts outside the CDR3, is SQTIHQWPATLVQPVGSPLSLECTVEGTSNPNLYWYRQAAGRGLQLLFYSVGIGQISSEVPQNLSASRPQDRQFILSSKKLLLSDSGFYLCAWTLAGTYEQYFGPGTRLTVT.

The gene calls are TRBV21-1 and TRBJ1-4; TRBD1 is the table's D call and was not checked against the DNA. TRBV21-1 is described as a pseudogene. CDR3 size: 15 residues. In DNA, the CDR3 is TGTGCCAGCAGCAACAGGGCCTCGAGAAATGAAAAACTGTTTTTT. It specifies CASSNRASRNEKLFF.